One and the same sample provided the 10 T cell receptor beta chains below, sequenced in a study of T cells in Graves' hyperthyroidism and ophthalmopathy. Amplification of TCR beta CDR3 regions used RNA as the template. TCR CDR3 underwent first-round RT-PCR with the HTBI primer set. Each CDR3 protein is one row after TCRdb ran MiXCR on the multiplex PCR reads. The sample yields around 350,000 distinct CDR3 sequences, about a sixth seen once. Specimen: blood. All receptors come from a woman aged 25-40 years with Graves' hyperthyroidism that later progressed to Graves' ophthalmopathy.

The V gene is TRBV14, the J gene TRBJ1-1, with a tentative D call TRBD1 (5 bases). CDR1 and CDR2 from the germline V gene are SGHDN and FVKESK. The V end was cut by 4 bases, the J end by 1 base, with 13 bases between. This CDR3 spans 15 amino acids. As DNA, the CDR3 is TGTGCCAGCAGCCTGATCACAACAGGGAACACTGAAGCTTTCTTT. Translation gives CASSLITTGNTEAFF.

This clonotype was seen ten or more times. This sequence joins TRBV6-1 and TRBJ2-3, with 10 bases aligning to TRBD2. With 6 bases clipped from V and 2 bases from J, the junction kept 8 bases outside the gene matches. The CDR3 sequence is 16 residues long. CDR1 and CDR2 (germline): MNHNS, SASEGT. The CDR3 here is CASRGVLAGVTDTQYF. CDR3 bases: TGTGCCAGCAGGGGGGTGCTAGCGGGGGTCACAGATACGCAGTATTTT.

This clonotype was observed a few times. The rearrangement links TRBV29-1 to TRBJ1-2, with D maybe TRBD1 (6 bases). V lost 7 bases and J lost 4, with 16 bases in between. The CDR3 is made up of 13 amino acids. CDR1 and CDR2 (germline): SQVTM, ANQGSEA. The CDR3 sequence: CSASTGSLYGYTF. For the CDR3, the DNA is TGCAGCGCCTCGACAGGATCTCTCTATGGCTACACCTTC.

A note on this clonotype: A junction end diverges from the germline sequence, so it may reflect a read error. J is TRBJ2-1 and V is TRBV7-9; tentatively, D is TRBD2 (6 bases). Germline assignment: CDR1 SEHNR and CDR2 FQNEAQ (reference sequence). This CDR3 spans 11 amino acids. As DNA, the CDR3 is TGTGCCAGCAGCTTACTCGGGGGAGCGTCCTTC. Its translation: CASSLLGGASF.

The sample holds many counts of this clonotype. This chain links TRBV12-3 or TRBV12-4 with TRBJ2-5, with D possibly TRBD1 on 5 matching bases. Trimming removed 6 bases from V and 3 bases from J, with 26 bases in between. The CDR3 runs 18 residues. In nucleotides, the CDR3 is TGTGCCAGCAGCGAAGGCTACCTTGCGGACATCAGTAAAGAGACCCAGTACTTC. Translation gives CASSEGYLADISKETQYF.

The chain employs TRBV20-1 and TRBJ2-5; 7 bases are a match to TRBD2. The CDR3 has 15 amino acids. Germline V gene sequence: CDR1 DFQATT, CDR2 SNEGSKA (reference sequence). Losses at the gene ends were 4 bases for V and 5 bases for J; bases not matched to a gene: 13. CDR3 sequence: CSATPGREVTETQYF. In nucleotides, the CDR3 is TGCAGTGCTACTCCGGGACGGGAGGTCACGGAGACCCAGTACTTC.

This clonotype was counted at least ten times. The V call is TRBV12-3 or TRBV12-4, the J call TRBJ1-2; 11 nucleotides match TRBD1. The CDR3 length is 14 residues. After removal of 6 bases from V and 6 bases from J, the junction contained 6 bases not matched to a gene. The CDR3 region has the DNA TGTGCCAGCAGCGGACAGGGGGCAAGGGATGGCTACACCTTC. Its protein is CASSGQGARDGYTF.

The chain is built from TRBV12-3 or TRBV12-4 and TRBJ2-3; TRBD2 aligns across 11 bases. J was trimmed by 6 bases and V by 5 bases; bases with no gene match: 16. There are 18 residues in the CDR3. The CDR3 DNA sequence: TGTGCCAGCAGTGCCCGAAGACTAGCGGGGAGGACTCCGGATACGCAGTATTTT. Protein product: CASSARRLAGRTPDTQYF.

This clonotype occurred many times. The V and J genes are TRBV5-8 and TRBJ2-5, with 9 nucleotides matching TRBD1. Germline trimming cut 2 bases from V and 3 bases from J; bases unmatched to any gene: 5. The CDR3 totals 15 residues. Germline CDR1 reads SGHTS; CDR2 reads YDEGEE. CDR3 bases: TGTGCCAGCAGCTTCCAGACAGGGGGGGAAGAGACCCAGTACTTC. This sequence encodes CASSFQTGGEETQYF. The whole variable domain, filled in from reference TRBV5-8 and TRBJ2-5, reads EAGVTQSPTHLIKTRGQQATLRCSPISGHTSVYWYQQALGLGLQFLLWYDEGEERNRGNFPPRFSGRQFPNYSSELNVNALELEDSALYLCASSFQTGGEETQYFGPGTRLLVL.

The V and J genes are TRBV12-3 or TRBV12-4 and TRBJ1-1, with D possibly TRBD1 on 5 matching bases. The CDR3 has 14 amino acids. Trimming removed 7 bases at V and 1 base at J, with 13 bases between. CDR3 coding DNA: TGTGCCAGCACCTTAGGGGCAGGGAACACTGAAGCTTTCTTT. It is translated as CASTLGAGNTEAFF.